One sample yielded the 26 T cell receptor beta chains listed below, sequenced in a study of siplizumab effects on memory and regulatory T cells. Sequencing used immunoSEQ multiplex PCR; TCRdb keeps in-frame clones, though not all of them. Among some 97,000 clones listed, approximately 94% were seen once. Sequenced sample: non-Treg CD4+ T cells sorted from blood. Receptors originate from a human donor in good health.

V usage is TRBV2 and J usage is TRBJ2-2; D may be TRBD2 (5 bases). The CDR3 consists of 14 residues. Trimming took off 4 bases at V and 5 bases at J, with 11 bases between the two ends. Germline loops: CDR1 SNHLY, CDR2 FYNNEI. CDR3 in DNA: TGTGCCAGCAGTGTTAGCCCGGGGACCGGGGAGCTGTTTTTT. It specifies CASSVSPGTGELFF.

The rearrangement links TRBV2 to TRBJ2-3; 7 nucleotides line up with TRBD2. From germline, CDR1 is SNHLY and CDR2 FYNNEI. The junction had 10 bases not matched to a gene; V was cut back by 5 bases and J by 5 bases. CDR3 length equals 15 residues. CDR3 protein: CASSLASGIQDTQYF. CDR3 DNA: TGTGCCAGCAGTCTCGCAAGCGGGATTCAAGATACGCAGTATTTT. The variable domain in full, completed from reference TRBV2 and TRBJ2-3, reads EPEVTQTPSHQVTQMGQEVILRCVPISNHLYFYWYRQILGQKVEFLVSFYNNEISEKSEIFDDQFSVERPDGSNFTLKIRSTKLEDSAMYFCASSLASGIQDTQYFGPGTRLTVL.

The chain recombines TRBV18 with TRBJ2-7; 11 positions match TRBD2. V lost 2 bases, J lost 4 bases, and 10 bases stayed unmatched. CDR1 and CDR2 (germline): KGHSH, LQKENI. The CDR3 has 17 amino acids. DNA for the CDR3: TGTGCCAGCTCACCAGTTGGGACTAGCGGTCTCGGGTACGAGCAGTACTTC. This encodes CASSPVGTSGLGYEQYF.

This clone was picked up a small number of times. The chain couples TRBV12-5 to TRBJ1-1, with TRBD1 identical over 8 bases. V shed 1 base, J shed 6 bases, and the junction held 1 base outside the gene matches. Germline V gene data show CDR1 as LGHNT and CDR2 as FRNRAP. The CDR3 spans 13 residues. The CDR3 loop is CASGLAGGAEAFF. In DNA, the CDR3 is TGTGCTAGTGGTTTGGCAGGGGGCGCTGAAGCTTTCTTT.

This rearrangement joins TRBV14 to TRBJ2-5; TRBD2 aligns across 7 bases. The CDR3 covers 13 residues. CDR1 SGHDN and CDR2 FVKESK come from the germline V gene. V was pared by 4 bases and J by 4 bases, with 3 bases of the junction left unmatched. CDR3 sequence: CASSPGLVETQYF. The CDR3 region has the DNA TGTGCCAGCAGCCCCGGACTAGTAGAGACCCAGTACTTC.

The J gene is TRBJ1-3, the V gene TRBV18; D unclear. Between the trimmed V and J ends, which lost 0 bases and 0 bases, there was a span of 6 bases. The germline V gene encodes CDR1 KGHSH and CDR2 LQKENI. CDR3 length: 15 residues. CDR3 in DNA: TGTGCCAGCTCACCACCGGGCAGCTCTGGAAACACCATATATTTT. It specifies CASSPPGSSGNTIYF.

The chain uses TRBV4-2 and TRBJ2-7, with D maybe TRBD2 (5 bases). Germline assignment: CDR1 LGHNA and CDR2 YNFKEQ. This CDR3 is 14 amino acids long. Trimming took off 4 bases at V and 2 bases at J, with 12 bases between the two ends. CDR3 nucleotides: TGTGCCAGCAGCCGTGAGACTAACACCTACGAGCAGTACTTC. Protein: CASSRETNTYEQYF.

The V gene is TRBV11-2, the J gene TRBJ2-4; the D gene is possibly TRBD2 (5 bases). The CDR3 spans 19 residues. The germline V gene has CDR1 SGHAT and CDR2 FQNNGV. V dropped 2 bases and J dropped 3 bases, with 23 bases sitting between them. The CDR3: CASSLIRGPSHLGKNIQYF. In DNA, the CDR3 is TGTGCCAGCAGCTTAATCCGAGGGCCGTCGCATCTGGGCAAAAACATTCAGTACTTC.

V usage is TRBV11-2 and J usage is TRBJ2-1, with TRBD2 identical over 11 bases. The junction had 5 bases not matched to a gene; V was cut back by 4 bases and J by 6 bases. CDR1 and CDR2 from the germline V gene are SGHAT and FQNNGV. This CDR3 comprises 15 residues. The DNA of the CDR3 is TGTGCCAGCAGCTGGGGGACTAGCGGTCTCAATGAGCAGTTCTTC. Translated, it gives CASSWGTSGLNEQFF.

The chain combines TRBV5-1 with TRBJ2-5, with D tentatively TRBD1 (5 bases). The CDR3 totals 15 residues. The germline CDR1 and CDR2 sequences are SGHRS and YFSETQ. Trimming took off 7 bases at V and 1 base at J, with 17 bases between the two ends. CDR3 residues: CASRYLREGQETQYF. In DNA form, the CDR3 reads TGCGCCAGCCGTTACCTCAGGGAAGGCCAAGAGACCCAGTACTTC.

The chain is built from TRBV9 and TRBJ2-1; TRBD2 matches at 7 bases. With V trimmed by 3 bases and J by 7 bases, 10 bases remained unmatched. Germline loops: CDR1 SGDLS, CDR2 YYNGEE. This CDR3 spans 15 amino acids. CDR3 DNA: TGTGCCAGCAGCGACTTTCCTAGCGGTGTTAATGAGCAGTTCTTC. Its protein product is CASSDFPSGVNEQFF. Combining the CDR3 with reference TRBV9 and TRBJ2-1 gives the whole variable domain DSGVTQTPKHLITATGQRVTLRCSPRSGDLSVYWYQQSLDQGLQFLIQYYNGEERAKGNILERFSAQQFPDLHSELNLSSLELGDSALYFCASSDFPSGVNEQFFGPGTRLTVL.

On this clone itself: At one end the junction does not follow the germline gene, possibly because of a read error. The CDR3 DNA follows: TGTGCCAGCAGCTTAACGACAGGGCAAGGGACCCAGTACTTC. It encodes CASSLTTGQGTQYF. The chain carries TRBV7-3 and TRBJ2-5, with TRBD1 matching over 7 bases. This CDR3 is 14 amino acids long. Germline loops: CDR1 SGHTA, CDR2 FQGTGA.

The gene calls are TRBV28 and TRBJ1-6; D unclear. The CDR3 runs 14 residues. V lost 7 bases to trimming and J lost 8 bases, with 15 bases between them. CDR1 is MDHEN, CDR2 SYDVKM, per germline. DNA for the CDR3: TGTGCCAGCACCCCTGTGGGGATCGATTCACCCCTCCACTTT. Translating gives CASTPVGIDSPLHF.

The chain couples TRBV6-4 to TRBJ2-1; 8 bases are shared with TRBD1. V lost 5 bases and J lost 2; bases outside the gene matches: 5. The length of the CDR3 is 15 residues. CDR1 is MRHNA, CDR2 SNTAGT, per germline. The DNA for the CDR3 is TGTGCCAGCAGTAAAGGACAGGGCCCCTACAATGAGCAGTTCTTC. This codes for CASSKGQGPYNEQFF.

This chain joins TRBV7-3 and TRBJ2-7; possibly TRBD1 or TRBD2 for D (5 bases each). This CDR3 is built from 15 residues. V lost 5 bases and J lost 3, with 17 bases in between. The germline gives CDR1 SGHTA, CDR2 FQGTGA. The CDR3 loop is CASSLKGTDGYEQYF. For the CDR3, the DNA is TGTGCCAGCAGCCTGAAAGGGACGGACGGCTACGAGCAGTACTTC.

This chain connects TRBV18 to TRBJ1-4; D not certain. The CDR3 extends over 14 amino acids. Germline values: CDR1 KGHSH, CDR2 LQKENI. V lost 1 base and J lost 1, with 4 bases in between. For the CDR3, the DNA is TGTGCCAGCTCACCACGGGAAACTAATGAAAAACTGTTTTTT. Its translation is CASSPRETNEKLFF.

The chain couples TRBV5-1 to TRBJ2-1; TRBD2 aligns across 10 bases. With V trimmed by 0 bases and J by 2 bases, 5 bases remained unmatched. Germline V gene sequence: CDR1 SGHRS, CDR2 YFSETQ. The CDR3 length is 17 residues. This CDR3 is CASSLELTSGAYNEQFF. The CDR3 coding sequence is TGCGCCAGCAGCTTGGAGCTTACTAGCGGGGCCTACAATGAGCAGTTCTTC.

This rearrangement joins TRBV28 to TRBJ2-7; D is perhaps TRBD2 (6 bases). The CDR3 loop spans 16 amino acids. CDR1 is MDHEN and CDR2 is SYDVKM in the germline V gene. The V end was cut by 2 bases, the J end by 6 bases, with 20 bases between. CDR3 sequence: CASSLGGARTYSEQYF. In DNA form, the CDR3 reads TGTGCCAGCAGTTTAGGCGGGGCGCGGACGTATTCCGAGCAGTACTTC. The full variable domain, its missing parts supplied by reference TRBV28 and TRBJ2-7, is DVKVTQSSRYLVKRTGEKVFLECVQDMDHENMFWYRQDPGLGLRLIYFSYDVKMKEKGDIPEGYSVSREKKERFSLILESASTNQTSMYLCASSLGGARTYSEQYFGPGTRLTVT.

This chain uses TRBV7-3 with TRBJ2-1, with 7 bases identical to TRBD2. The trim removed 4 bases at V and 7 bases at J, leaving 10 bases unmatched. The CDR3 extends over 15 amino acids. The V gene's germline CDR1 is SGHTA and CDR2 FQGTGA. The CDR3 DNA is TGTGCCAGCAGCTCAACCCTTAGCGGGTCAAATGAGCAGTTCTTC. It encodes CASSSTLSGSNEQFF.

The CDR3 bases are TGTGCCAGCAGCCAAGGTCATAGCGGTACTTACAATGAGCAGTTCTTC. Residues: CASSQGHSGTYNEQFF. The chain has TRBV4-2 and TRBJ2-1; D perhaps matches TRBD2 (6 bases). The germline V gene encodes CDR1 LGHNA and CDR2 YNFKEQ. V was clipped by 1 base and J by 4 bases, with 14 bases between them. The CDR3 extends over 16 amino acids.

This clone was observed a handful of times. The chain has TRBV28 and TRBJ1-1; 7 bases line up with TRBD1. The CDR3 is 14 amino acids. V was pared by 6 bases and J by 0 bases, with 4 bases of the junction left unmatched. Germline loops: CDR1 MDHEN, CDR2 SYDVKM. CDR3 sequence (DNA): TGTGCCAGCAGGGGACAGCACATGAACACTGAAGCTTTCTTT. It codes for CASRGQHMNTEAFF.

This chain joins TRBV5-1 and TRBJ2-2; D is ambiguous. Germline-derived CDR1 and CDR2 are SGHRS and YFSETQ. The ends were cut back, 0 bases at V and 8 bases at J, with 11 bases in the middle. The CDR3 is 14 residues long. The CDR3 loop is CASSLDTVPGELFF. The DNA for the CDR3 is TGCGCCAGCAGCTTGGATACGGTCCCGGGGGAGCTGTTTTTT.

The chain uses TRBV5-1 and TRBJ1-2; D possibly corresponds to TRBD1 (6 bases). Trimming removed 4 bases from V and 5 bases from J, with 18 bases in between. The V gene's germline CDR1 is SGHRS and CDR2 YFSETQ. CDR3 length equals 15 residues. In DNA form, the CDR3 reads TGCGCCAGCAGCCCCTTGGGGACCCAGGGGTATGGCTACACCTTC. Its translation: CASSPLGTQGYGYTF.

V gene TRBV18 combines with J gene TRBJ2-2; 11 bases are shared with TRBD1. Trimming took 3 bases from V and 3 from J; bases not matched to a gene: 9. The CDR3 has 18 residues. Germline V gene sequence: CDR1 KGHSH, CDR2 LQKENI. The CDR3 nucleotides read TGTGCCAGCTCACCCCCAACAGGGACAGGGGGATACACCGGGGAGCTGTTTTTT. Its protein is CASSPPTGTGGYTGELFF.

V gene TRBV11-3 combines with J gene TRBJ2-3; TRBD2 matches 12 bases. Germline CDR1 is SGHNT and CDR2 is YENEEA. V lost 3 bases to trimming and J lost 2 bases; unmatched junction nucleotides: 3. The CDR3 extends over 16 amino acids. CDR3 in amino acids: CASSFGLAGTTDTQYF. DNA of the CDR3: TGTGCCAGCAGCTTCGGACTAGCGGGGACCACAGATACGCAGTATTTT.

In this sample, this clone turned up once. The chain carries TRBV9 and TRBJ2-2; tentative D call: TRBD1 (6 bases). The germline CDR1 and CDR2 sequences are SGDLS and YYNGEE. The V end lost 4 bases, the J end lost 4 bases, and 11 bases lay between the germline ends. The CDR3 sequence is 14 residues long. The DNA for the CDR3 is TGTGCCAGCAGCTACCTCAGGGGCACCGGGGAGCTGTTTTTT. Protein: CASSYLRGTGELFF.